These T cell receptor beta chains were read from a single sample in a study of cytomegalovirus exposure and HLA in healthy donors. Sequencing used immunoSEQ multiplex PCR; TCRdb keeps in-frame clones, though not all of them. Of fewer than 250,000 clones listed, about three quarters are singletons. The sequenced sample was PBMCs. All receptors come from a man aged 18 to 35 in good health and CMV-seronegative. CDR3s include the opening cysteine and the closing phenylalanine or tryptophan. The D gene is left open where the match is weak. Some rows mark clone size as missing; the rest say once, few, many or name a class of expanded clone.

v_gene	j_gene	d_gene	abundance	CDR3nt	CDR3aa
TRBV5-6	TRBJ2-7	TRBD1	NA	TGTGCCAGCAGTTTCCCCGGGACAGGCAACTACGAGCAGTACTTC	CASSFPGTGNYEQYF
TRBV7-2	TRBJ2-3	NA	NA	TGTGCCAGCAGCTTAGCGATCGGGAGCGGTACAGATACGCAGTATTTT	CASSLAIGSGTDTQYF
TRBV7-3	TRBJ1-1	NA	many	TGTGCCAGCAGCTTATCGCCACTAGAGGAAGCTTTCTTT	CASSLSPLEEAFF
TRBV19	TRBJ1-1	TRBD1	NA	TGTGCCAGTAGGGAGACAGGGGTGGATGAAGCTTTCTTT	CASRETGVDEAFF
TRBV6-4	TRBJ2-1	NA	NA	TGTGCCAGCAGTGACTCCGACAGACGTGAGCAGTTCTTC	CASSDSDRREQFF
TRBV28	TRBJ2-5	TRBD2	NA	TGTGCCAGCAGTTTACTAGCGGGAGAGGAGACCCAGTACTTC	CASSLLAGEETQYF
TRBV2	TRBJ2-2	NA	NA	TGTGCCAGCAGTGGAGACAGGCTCACCGGGGAGCTGTTTTTT	CASSGDRLTGELFF
TRBV5-6	TRBJ1-6	TRBD1	NA	TGTGCCAGCAGCACCTCACAGGGGGTGTATAATTCACCCCTCCACTTT	CASSTSQGVYNSPLHF
TRBV7-3	TRBJ2-2	NA	few	TGTGCCAGCAGCTTAACGGCAGGACTCAACACCGGGGAGCTGTTTTTT	CASSLTAGLNTGELFF
TRBV7-6	TRBJ1-3	NA	NA	TGTGCCAGCAGCTTAGCACCGTCGGGGCAGGGGCAACTTACCCTCTCTGGAAACACCATATATTTT	CASSLAPSGQGQLTLSGNTIYF
TRBV7-7	TRBJ2-2	TRBD1	NA	TGTGCTAGCAGCCTTGGGACAGGGAGCCCTACGAGGGAGCTGTTTTTT	CASSLGTGSPTRELFF
TRBV19	TRBJ2-5	TRBD1	NA	TGTGCCAGTAGTATTGGACAGGGGGCTTCGGAGACCCAGTACTTC	CASSIGQGASETQYF